Listed here is a single T cell receptor beta chain. Profiling relied on immunoSEQ multiplex PCR, and the TCRdb table lists in-frame clones only, not all of them. The profile covers 200,000 or so clones, with around 94% appearing a single time and less than 1.6% taken by the ten largest. This CDR3 comprises 14 residues. Deletions cut 3 bases from V and 2 bases from J, with 13 bases between. Germline V lookup: CDR1 GTSNPN, CDR2 SVGIG (reference sequence). This entry comes from a study of control samples from healthy donors and cancer patients. What was sequenced was blood. This receptor was identified in a man aged 50-59 years in good health. The V and J genes are TRBV30 and TRBJ1-1; D gene ambiguous. In DNA, the CDR3 is TGTGCCTGGAGCGGCTCAGCTGCCAACACTGAAGCTTTCTTT. It translates to CAWSGSAANTEAFF.